Listed here are 26 T cell receptor beta chains from one sample, sequenced in a study of shared clonotypes between healthy human individuals (dated by TCRdb to the early 2020s). The library was produced with the immunoSEQ multiplex PCR assay. The source is immuneACCESS, and TCRdb retained only in-frame sequences with V and J called. Part of the clones is not carried over; for the studies checked, unresolved V genes explain less than half of this, and the remainder is unexplained. The sample table shows around 500,000 clones, and 79% are seen once. The top ten clones comprise roughly 12% of the sample. Source material: PBMCs. Receptors originate from a woman in her forties in good health. Some clones in this sample may be carry-over from other donors' samples.

The V call is TRBV14, the J call TRBJ2-7; 8 positions agree with TRBD1. The CDR3 contains 15 residues. After removal of 4 bases from V and 3 bases from J, the junction contained 8 bases not matched to a gene. Germline loops: CDR1 SGHDN, CDR2 FVKESK. CDR3 residues: CASSPGQGAFYEQYF. The CDR3 nucleotides read TGTGCCAGCAGCCCAGGACAGGGAGCCTTCTACGAGCAGTACTTC.

This chain links TRBV27 with TRBJ2-7, with unresolved D. The CDR3 totals 11 residues. Germline V gives CDR1 MNHEY, CDR2 SMNVEV (reference sequence). Trimming took off 10 bases at V and 2 bases at J, with 9 bases between the two ends. Here the CDR3 DNA reads TGTGCCAACCCCCTTCCCTACGAGCAGTACTTC. Amino acids: CANPLPYEQYF.

The chain combines TRBV4-2 with TRBJ2-7, with a weak D call TRBD2 (6 bases). The V gene lost 1 base and the J gene lost 6 bases, with 13 bases spanning the gap. Germline lookup yields CDR1 LGHNA and CDR2 YNFKEQ. The CDR3 has 14 amino acids. CDR3 nucleotide sequence: TGTGCCAGCAGCCAAGCCATTGCCGGGAGCGAGCAGTACTTC. It is translated as CASSQAIAGSEQYF.

The V gene is TRBV27, the J gene TRBJ1-2; D remains unclear. This CDR3 contains 22 residues. The germline V and J ends were trimmed by 1 base and 4 bases, with 34 bases remaining between them. Germline V gene data show CDR1 as MNHEY and CDR2 as SMNVEV (reference sequence). The CDR3 sequence: CASSLYPPLIGILPRILYGYTF. The CDR3 nucleotides read TGTGCCAGCAGTTTATACCCCCCCCTAATCGGGATCCTTCCCCGAATTCTCTATGGCTACACCTTC.

V gene TRBV7-3 combines with J gene TRBJ2-7; TRBD2 might be the D (6 bases). The V gene's germline CDR1 is SGHTA and CDR2 FQGTGA. Between the trimmed V and J ends, which lost 5 bases and 4 bases, there was a span of 21 bases. The CDR3 consists of 16 residues. CDR3 loop: CASSPSGGGLIYEQYF. CDR3 nucleotide sequence: TGTGCCAGCAGCCCATCCGGGGGAGGCTTGATTTACGAGCAGTACTTC.

The chain has TRBV13 and TRBJ2-3; 8 bases align to TRBD2. CDR1 and CDR2 (germline): PRHDT, FYEKMQ (reference sequence). The CDR3 runs 15 residues. The V and J ends lost 5 bases and 2 bases, in that order; junction bases with no gene match: 6. The chain's CDR3 is CASSPRGLVTDTQYF. The CDR3 region has the DNA TGTGCCAGCAGCCCGAGGGGACTAGTCACAGATACGCAGTATTTT.

J is TRBJ2-5 and V is TRBV5-1; 11 bases are a match to TRBD2. The V segment lost 3 bases and the J segment 5 bases; nucleotides outside the gene matches: 15. Germline V gives CDR1 SGHRS, CDR2 YFSETQ. The CDR3 runs 18 residues. The CDR3 region is CASSWGRMTSGARETQYF. In DNA form, the CDR3 reads TGCGCCAGCAGCTGGGGACGCATGACTAGCGGGGCCCGGGAGACCCAGTACTTC.

This chain joins TRBV10-2 and TRBJ2-5; D is unclear. The CDR3 totals 11 residues. Germline loops: CDR1 WSHSY, CDR2 SAAADI. Trimming took 4 bases from V and 5 from J, leaving 5 bases between them. DNA of the CDR3: TGCGCCAGCAGTGTAATGGAGACCCAGTACTTC. It yields the protein CASSVMETQYF.

This clone has just a few counts. The chain couples TRBV29-1 to TRBJ2-7; the match to TRBD2 covers 8 bases. Per the germline V gene, CDR1 is SQVTM and CDR2 is ANQGSEA. This CDR3 contains 13 residues. V shed 4 bases, J shed 6 bases, and the junction held 8 bases outside the gene matches. CDR3 DNA: TGCAGCGTTGGGCAGGGGCGGGGGGCCGAGCAGTACTTC. This codes for CSVGQGRGAEQYF.

The chain employs TRBV10-3 and TRBJ2-1; TRBD1 might be the D (6 bases). This CDR3 spans 12 amino acids. Per the germline V gene, CDR1 is ENHRY and CDR2 is SYGVKD. Trimming took 4 bases from V and 6 from J, leaving 7 bases between them. The CDR3, as DNA: TGTGCCATCAGTGGGGACACCAATGAGCAGTTCTTC. This translates into CAISGDTNEQFF.

V gene TRBV27 combines with J gene TRBJ2-7; D is uncertain. CDR3 length: 12 residues. Deletions cut 0 bases from V and 7 bases from J, with 7 bases between. Germline V gene data show CDR1 as MNHEY and CDR2 as SMNVEV (reference sequence). The CDR3 reads CASSLSGREQYF. The CDR3 DNA reads TGTGCCAGCAGTTTATCGGGAAGAGAGCAGTACTTC.

The rearrangement uses TRBV7-3 and TRBJ2-3, with D perhaps TRBD1 (5 bases). This CDR3 comprises 15 residues. Germline CDR1 SGHTA, CDR2 FQGTGA. Trimming took 2 bases from V and 0 from J, leaving 9 bases between them. This CDR3 reads CASSLQGLSTDTQYF. In DNA, the CDR3 is TGTGCCAGCAGCTTACAGGGTCTCAGCACAGATACGCAGTATTTT.

This clone was recorded a few times. The chain carries TRBV6-5 and TRBJ1-1; tentatively, D is TRBD1 (5 bases). Trimming took off 0 bases at V and 6 bases at J, with 14 bases between the two ends. This CDR3 contains 15 residues. From germline, CDR1 is MNHEY and CDR2 SVGAGI. The chain's CDR3 is CASSYSTGRVSEAFF. The CDR3 DNA sequence: TGTGCCAGCAGTTACTCAACGGGGCGTGTCTCTGAAGCTTTCTTT.

About this clone: Germline is not matched at one junction end, which may reflect a read error. The chain combines TRBV10-3 with TRBJ2-7; no firm D call. This CDR3 comprises 15 residues. Germline V gene lookup returns CDR1 ENHRY and CDR2 SYGVKD. The CDR3 protein is CASSSTEPSVLEQYF. CDR3 coding DNA: TGTGCCAGCAGTTCCACGGAGCCCTCCGTTCTCGAGCAGTACTTC.

The chain links TRBV6-6 to TRBJ2-1, with D possibly matching TRBD1 (5 bases). V lost 0 bases and J 6 bases, leaving 15 bases between the germline ends. CDR3 length: 16 amino acids. From germline, CDR1 is MNHNY and CDR2 SVGAGI (reference sequence). This chain's CDR3 is CASSYSAAGSANEQFF. The CDR3 DNA follows: TGTGCCAGCAGTTACTCGGCGGCAGGGTCGGCCAATGAGCAGTTCTTC.

The V gene is TRBV20-1, the J gene TRBJ2-2, with D unclear. Germline CDR1 DFQATT, CDR2 SNEGSKA (reference sequence). The ends were cut back, 6 bases at V and 5 bases at J, with 7 bases in the middle. This CDR3 contains 11 residues. For the CDR3, the DNA is TGCAGTGCCCAGAGGACCGGGGAGCTGTTTTTT. Its translation: CSAQRTGELFF.

The chain combines TRBV7-8 with TRBJ2-1; D unresolved. The CDR3 has 16 amino acids. Trimming stripped 0 bases from V and 3 bases from J, with 12 bases between. The germline V gene has CDR1 SGHVS and CDR2 FQNEAQ. CDR3: CASSLAQNELYNEQFF. Written as DNA, the CDR3 is TGTGCCAGCAGCTTAGCGCAGAACGAACTCTACAATGAGCAGTTCTTC. Drawing the rest from reference TRBV7-8 and TRBJ2-1, the complete variable domain is GAGVSQSPRYKVAKRGQDVALRCDPISGHVSLFWYQQALGQGPEFLTYFQNEAQLDKSGLPSDRFFAERPEGSVSTLKIQRTQQEDSAVYLCASSLAQNELYNEQFFGPGTRLTVL.

This chain uses TRBV7-3 with TRBJ2-5, with 8 bases aligning to TRBD1. This CDR3 is built from 13 residues. V was clipped by 5 bases and J by 5 bases; unmatched bases: 4. CDR1 is SGHTA, CDR2 FQGTGA, per germline. CDR3 protein: CASSPGGVETQYF. The CDR3 coding sequence is TGTGCCAGCAGCCCAGGGGGCGTGGAGACCCAGTACTTC. The complete variable domain, with remaining parts taken from reference TRBV7-3 and TRBJ2-5, reads GAGVSQTPSNKVTEKGKYVELRCDPISGHTALYWYRQSLGQGPEFLIYFQGTGAADDSGLPNDRFFAVRPEGSVSTLKIQRTERGDSAVYLCASSPGGVETQYFGPGTRLLVL.

The V and J genes are TRBV2 and TRBJ1-5; D might be TRBD1 (5 bases). The CDR3 totals 15 residues. Germline V gene sequence: CDR1 SNHLY, CDR2 FYNNEI. Trimming stripped 0 bases from V and 6 bases from J, with 12 bases between. The DNA for the CDR3 is TGTGCCAGCAGTGAAGCGGGGGGACGACTTCAGCCCCAGCATTTT. Its translation: CASSEAGGRLQPQHF. Full variable domain (outside the CDR3, taken from reference TRBV2 and TRBJ1-5): EPEVTQTPSHQVTQMGQEVILRCVPISNHLYFYWYRQILGQKVEFLVSFYNNEISEKSEIFDDQFSVERPDGSNFTLKIRSTKLEDSAMYFCASSEAGGRLQPQHFGDGTRLSIL.

The genes are TRBV7-2 and TRBJ2-7; D ambiguous. V lost 3 bases and J lost 0, with 12 bases in between. CDR1 and CDR2 (germline): SGHTA, FQGNSA. This CDR3 is 15 amino acids long. The CDR3 DNA sequence: TGTGCCAGCAGCTTTCTGGCGGTAAGCTCCTACGAGCAGTACTTC. Its translation: CASSFLAVSSYEQYF.

The chain couples TRBV19 to TRBJ2-1, with 8 bases lining up with TRBD2. V was clipped by 1 base and J by 8 bases; unmatched bases: 10. The germline V gene encodes CDR1 LNHDA and CDR2 SQIVND (reference sequence). The CDR3 covers 16 residues. Here the CDR3 reads CASSIVGQREWDEQFF. The DNA of the CDR3 is TGTGCCAGTAGTATAGTCGGCCAGCGGGAGTGGGATGAGCAGTTCTTC.

About this clone: The identical CDR3 is also encoded by other nucleotide sequences in the sample. V and J are TRBV2 and TRBJ2-7, with D maybe TRBD2 (5 bases). V lost 1 base and J lost 2, with 6 bases in between. The CDR3 runs 13 residues. Germline CDR1 reads SNHLY; CDR2 reads FYNNEI. CDR3 nucleotides: TGTGCCAGCAGTGAAGGGCGGGCCTACGAGCAGTACTTC. Translating gives CASSEGRAYEQYF.

The J gene is TRBJ2-3, the V gene TRBV29-1; 11 bases are shared with TRBD2. The trim removed 3 bases at V and 0 bases at J, leaving 5 bases unmatched. The CDR3 spans 16 residues. Per the germline V gene, CDR1 is SQVTM and CDR2 is ANQGSEA. CDR3 region: CSVDRGLAASTDTQYF. In DNA form, the CDR3 reads TGCAGCGTTGATAGGGGACTAGCGGCTAGCACAGATACGCAGTATTTT.

V is TRBV6-1 and J is TRBJ2-7; D is possibly TRBD1 or TRBD2 (6 bases each). Germline loops: CDR1 MNHNS, CDR2 SASEGT. Deletions cut 7 bases from V and 4 bases from J, with 17 bases between. The CDR3 consists of 14 residues. This chain's CDR3 is CASTPVRGPYEQYF. The DNA of the CDR3 is TGTGCCAGCACCCCCGTCCGGGGGCCGTACGAGCAGTACTTC.

CDR3 amino acids: CASSPIDRGQETQYF. The CDR3 DNA is TGTGCCAGCTCACCCATAGACAGGGGTCAAGAGACCCAGTACTTC. The chain carries TRBV18 and TRBJ2-5; 8 bases are shared with TRBD1. Germline V gene lookup returns CDR1 KGHSH and CDR2 LQKENI. The CDR3 totals 15 residues. Trimming removed 3 bases from V and 2 bases from J; junction bases left unmatched: 5.

This clone was counted at least ten times. The V call is TRBV6-6, the J call TRBJ1-1; the D is unclear. Trimming shortened V by 7 bases and J by 1 base, and 13 bases separated the two germline ends. Germline CDR1 MNHNY, CDR2 SVGAGI (reference sequence). This CDR3 has 14 amino acids. The CDR3 loop is CASTYDEGNTEAFF. The CDR3 DNA is TGTGCCAGCACCTACGATGAGGGGAACACTGAAGCTTTCTTT.